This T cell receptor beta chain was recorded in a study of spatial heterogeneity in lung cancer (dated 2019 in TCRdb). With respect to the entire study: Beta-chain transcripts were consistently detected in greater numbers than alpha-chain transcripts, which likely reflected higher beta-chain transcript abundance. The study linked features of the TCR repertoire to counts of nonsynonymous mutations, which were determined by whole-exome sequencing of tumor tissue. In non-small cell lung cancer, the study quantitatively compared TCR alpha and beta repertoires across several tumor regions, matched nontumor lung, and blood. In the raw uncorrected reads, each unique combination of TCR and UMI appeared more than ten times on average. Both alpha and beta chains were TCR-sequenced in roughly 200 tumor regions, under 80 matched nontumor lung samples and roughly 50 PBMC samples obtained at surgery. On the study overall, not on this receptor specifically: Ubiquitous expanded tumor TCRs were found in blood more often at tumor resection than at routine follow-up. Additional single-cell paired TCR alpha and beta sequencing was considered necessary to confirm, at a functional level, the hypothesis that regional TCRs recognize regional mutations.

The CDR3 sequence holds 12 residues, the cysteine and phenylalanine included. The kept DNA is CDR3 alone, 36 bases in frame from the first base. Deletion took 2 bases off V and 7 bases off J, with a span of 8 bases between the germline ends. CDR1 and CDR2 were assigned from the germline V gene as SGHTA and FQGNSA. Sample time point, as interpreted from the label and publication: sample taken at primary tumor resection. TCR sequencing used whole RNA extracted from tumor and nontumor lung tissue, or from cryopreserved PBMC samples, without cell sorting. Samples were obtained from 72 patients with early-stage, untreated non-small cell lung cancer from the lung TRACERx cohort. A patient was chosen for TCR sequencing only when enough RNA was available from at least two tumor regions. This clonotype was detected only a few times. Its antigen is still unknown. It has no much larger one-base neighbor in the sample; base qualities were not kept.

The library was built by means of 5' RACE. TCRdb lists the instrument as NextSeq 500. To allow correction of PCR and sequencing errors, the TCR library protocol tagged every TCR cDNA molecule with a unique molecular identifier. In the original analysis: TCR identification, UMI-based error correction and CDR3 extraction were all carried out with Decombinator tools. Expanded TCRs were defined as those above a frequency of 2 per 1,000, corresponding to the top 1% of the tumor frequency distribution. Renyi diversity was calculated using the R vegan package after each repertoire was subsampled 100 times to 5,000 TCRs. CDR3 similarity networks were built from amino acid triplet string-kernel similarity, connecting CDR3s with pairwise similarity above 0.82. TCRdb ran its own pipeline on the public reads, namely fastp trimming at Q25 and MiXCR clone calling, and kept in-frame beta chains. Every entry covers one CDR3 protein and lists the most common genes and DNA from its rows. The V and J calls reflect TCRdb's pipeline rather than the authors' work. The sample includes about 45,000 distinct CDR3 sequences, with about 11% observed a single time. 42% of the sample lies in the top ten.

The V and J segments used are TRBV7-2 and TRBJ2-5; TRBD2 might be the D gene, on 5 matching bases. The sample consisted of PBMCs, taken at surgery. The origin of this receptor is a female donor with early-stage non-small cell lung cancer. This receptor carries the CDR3 CASSLYGVTQYF. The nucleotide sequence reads TGTGCCAGCAGCTTATACGGGGTGACCCAGTACTTC.